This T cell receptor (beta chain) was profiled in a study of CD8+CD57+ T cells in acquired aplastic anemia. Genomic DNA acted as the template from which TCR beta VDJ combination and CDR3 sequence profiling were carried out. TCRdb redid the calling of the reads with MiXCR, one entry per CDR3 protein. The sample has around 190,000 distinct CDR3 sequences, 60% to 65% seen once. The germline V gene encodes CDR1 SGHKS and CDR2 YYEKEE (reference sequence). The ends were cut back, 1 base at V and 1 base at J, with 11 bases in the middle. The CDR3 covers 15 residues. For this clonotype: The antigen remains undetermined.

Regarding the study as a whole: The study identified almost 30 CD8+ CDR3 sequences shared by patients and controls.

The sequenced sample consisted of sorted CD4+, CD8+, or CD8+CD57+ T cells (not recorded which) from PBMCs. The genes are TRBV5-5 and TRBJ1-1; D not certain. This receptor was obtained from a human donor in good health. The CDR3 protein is CASSLLLVRNTEAFF. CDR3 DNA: TGTGCCAGCAGCTTGTTGTTAGTGAGGAACACTGAAGCTTTCTTT.